This TCR beta chain was found in a study of cytomegalovirus exposure and HLA in healthy donors. This CDR3 spans 14 amino acids. The germline V gene encodes CDR1 LNHDA and CDR2 SQIVND (reference sequence). The junction had 6 bases not matched to a gene; V was cut back by 1 base and J by 6 bases. Method: immunoSEQ multiplex PCR; TCRdb's copy keeps in-frame clones and lacks some. Here the sample spans around 260,000 clones, less than 95% being singletons. Study-level findings and limits: Specificity for CMV antigens was confirmed in vitro for a few of the CMV-associated chains.

About this clone: Its antigen is unidentified.

The sample consisted of PBMCs. The sequence was obtained from a woman between 25 and 40 years old in good health and CMV-seronegative. The J gene is TRBJ2-7, the V gene TRBV19, with 7 nucleotides matching TRBD2. CDR3 DNA sequence: TGTGCCAGTAGTATAGCGGACCCTAGCGGCGAGCAGTACTTC. This sequence encodes CASSIADPSGEQYF.